This T cell receptor (beta chain) was found in a study of OX40 agonist ivuxolimab in advanced cancers. In the study overall: Patients were dosed intravenously with ivuxolimab at 0.01 to 10 mg/kg every 2 weeks. Findings and caveats of the study: Circulating CD4+ and CD8+ T cells showed clonal expansion by week 6 at 0.1 to 3.0 mg/kg. Compared with others, partial responders at 0.1-3.0 mg/kg displayed clonal expansion among the lowest.

The table came from immunoSEQ multiplex PCR; TCRdb's copy has only in-frame clones and leaves some out. The sample has approximately 43,000 clones, over 80% seen once. The CDR3 sequence is 17 residues long. With 5 bases removed from V and 1 base from J, the gap between germline ends came to 19 bases. Regarding this clone: Antigen specificity is unknown.

This TCR was recovered from an adult with an advanced solid tumor such as melanoma, head and neck, liver or kidney cancer. The genes are TRBV5-3 and TRBJ1-5; possible D gene TRBD1, 5 bases. TRBV5-3 is classed as an ORF, of uncertain function. Specimen: CD4+ or CD8+ T cells sorted from blood, collected in a trial of the OX40 agonist ivuxolimab. The chain's CDR3 is CARRQISCGASNQPQHF. DNA for the CDR3: TGTGCCAGAAGGCAGATCTCCTGCGGGGCAAGCAATCAGCCCCAGCATTTT.